The rows below give T cell receptor beta chains drawn from one sample of a study of blood T cell repertoires in COVID-19. The method was immunoSEQ multiplex PCR; TCRdb's version includes in-frame clones alone and lacks a portion of them. In the table there are some 50,000 clones, around 79% of which are singletons. Source material: peripheral blood. The receptors originated from a human donor in a cohort sampled during active COVID-19. CDR3s include the opening cysteine and the closing phenylalanine or tryptophan. Each record gives: D gene, V gene, CDR3 length, J gene, CDR3 protein. The D gene is left open where the match is weak.

D gene: TRBD2
V gene: TRBV5-5
CDR3 length: 14
J gene: TRBJ2-7
CDR3 protein: CASSLSGVSYEQYF

D gene: TRBD1
V gene: TRBV2
CDR3 length: 15
J gene: TRBJ2-7
CDR3 protein: CASSEWGQGPYEQYF

D gene: .
V gene: TRBV5-1
CDR3 length: 16
J gene: TRBJ2-2
CDR3 protein: CASSSPGLRKTGELFF

D gene: .
V gene: TRBV18
CDR3 length: 15
J gene: TRBJ2-5
CDR3 protein: CASSHDGRERETQYF

D gene: TRBD1
V gene: TRBV7-9
CDR3 length: 16
J gene: TRBJ1-2
CDR3 protein: CASSSADRGVYYGYTF

D gene: .
V gene: TRBV7-2
CDR3 length: 14
J gene: TRBJ1-3
CDR3 protein: CASSLGAFGNTIYF

D gene: TRBD2
V gene: TRBV6-5
CDR3 length: 16
J gene: TRBJ2-3
CDR3 protein: CASSYGRELPTDTQYF

D gene: .
V gene: TRBV28
CDR3 length: 11
J gene: TRBJ2-7
CDR3 protein: CASGESYEQYF

D gene: .
V gene: TRBV12-3/TRBV12-4
CDR3 length: 13
J gene: TRBJ2-5
CDR3 protein: CASSLWQGETQYF

D gene: .
V gene: TRBV27
CDR3 length: 16
J gene: TRBJ1-6
CDR3 protein: CASSLSHPGYNSPLHF

D gene: .
V gene: TRBV11-2
CDR3 length: 12
J gene: TRBJ2-7
CDR3 protein: CASSPTGYEQYF

D gene: .
V gene: TRBV6-1
CDR3 length: 15
J gene: TRBJ1-1
CDR3 protein: CASSEEMGHWPEAFF

D gene: TRBD1
V gene: TRBV10-3
CDR3 length: 15
J gene: TRBJ2-7
CDR3 protein: CAISAPGTGGYEQYF

D gene: TRBD1
V gene: TRBV11-2
CDR3 length: 15
J gene: TRBJ2-7
CDR3 protein: CASSWPGQGIGEQYF

D gene: .
V gene: TRBV7-8
CDR3 length: 15
J gene: TRBJ1-2
CDR3 protein: CASSSGGGSGYGYTF

D gene: TRBD2
V gene: TRBV28
CDR3 length: 16
J gene: TRBJ2-7
CDR3 protein: CASTPGRGRGKNEQYF

D gene: .
V gene: TRBV7-2
CDR3 length: 14
J gene: TRBJ2-7
CDR3 protein: CASSPSPRAREQYF

D gene: TRBD1
V gene: TRBV24-1
CDR3 length: 16
J gene: TRBJ2-1
CDR3 protein: CATSEAGTGRRHEQFF

D gene: TRBD2
V gene: TRBV19
CDR3 length: 14
J gene: TRBJ2-3
CDR3 protein: CASATTSGGDTQYF

D gene: .
V gene: TRBV6-2/TRBV6-3
CDR3 length: 16
J gene: TRBJ2-7
CDR3 protein: CASSYQDSEPFYEQYF

D gene: TRBD1
V gene: TRBV6-2/TRBV6-3
CDR3 length: 15
J gene: TRBJ1-5
CDR3 protein: CASSYNKGQNQPQHF

D gene: TRBD1
V gene: TRBV5-1
CDR3 length: 18
J gene: TRBJ2-6
CDR3 protein: CASSLGQGVPSGANVLTF

D gene: .
V gene: TRBV10-3
CDR3 length: 14
J gene: TRBJ1-2
CDR3 protein: CATQGQSENYGYTF

D gene: .
V gene: TRBV6-5
CDR3 length: 14
J gene: TRBJ2-1
CDR3 protein: CASSRSGSNNEQFF

D gene: .
V gene: TRBV7-9
CDR3 length: 15
J gene: TRBJ1-4
CDR3 protein: CASSLGPDINEKLFF

D gene: TRBD2
V gene: TRBV7-9
CDR3 length: 16
J gene: TRBJ2-7
CDR3 protein: CASSTRTSGVSYEQYF

D gene: .
V gene: TRBV6-5
CDR3 length: 14
J gene: TRBJ1-1
CDR3 protein: CASSYRQGKTEAFF

D gene: .
V gene: TRBV29-1
CDR3 length: 13
J gene: TRBJ1-2
CDR3 protein: CSVEDGGGYGYTF

D gene: TRBD1
V gene: TRBV5-1
CDR3 length: 16
J gene: TRBJ2-7
CDR3 protein: CASSLGQGGFSYEQYF

D gene: .
V gene: TRBV7-7
CDR3 length: 15
J gene: TRBJ2-3
CDR3 protein: CASSPLGANTDTQYF

D gene: TRBD1
V gene: TRBV20-1
CDR3 length: 15
J gene: TRBJ2-7
CDR3 protein: CSASVGNRGNYEQYF

D gene: .
V gene: TRBV6-6
CDR3 length: 14
J gene: TRBJ1-4
CDR3 protein: CASSYGGWGEKLFF

D gene: TRBD1
V gene: TRBV2
CDR3 length: 16
J gene: TRBJ1-6
CDR3 protein: CASSSWTGKQGSPLHF

D gene: TRBD1
V gene: TRBV30
CDR3 length: 13
J gene: TRBJ1-6
CDR3 protein: CAWSGDRGSPLHF

D gene: TRBD1
V gene: TRBV27
CDR3 length: 13
J gene: TRBJ1-1
CDR3 protein: CASRRTGGAEAFF

D gene: .
V gene: TRBV7-8
CDR3 length: 14
J gene: TRBJ2-5
CDR3 protein: CASSSPTRQETQYF

D gene: .
V gene: TRBV19
CDR3 length: 12
J gene: TRBJ1-5
CDR3 protein: CASQQRNQPQHF

D gene: TRBD1
V gene: TRBV6-6
CDR3 length: 13
J gene: TRBJ2-7
CDR3 protein: CASTTGQVYEQYF

D gene: TRBD1
V gene: TRBV5-1
CDR3 length: 15
J gene: TRBJ2-7
CDR3 protein: CASSRDSEASYEQYF

D gene: TRBD2
V gene: TRBV28
CDR3 length: 16
J gene: TRBJ2-7
CDR3 protein: CASRVGGLAEFYEQYF

D gene: TRBD1
V gene: TRBV6-4
CDR3 length: 16
J gene: TRBJ2-6
CDR3 protein: CASSETGESGANVLTF

D gene: .
V gene: TRBV4-3
CDR3 length: 15
J gene: TRBJ1-1
CDR3 protein: CASSQTSGGFTEAFF

D gene: .
V gene: TRBV18
CDR3 length: 12
J gene: TRBJ2-7
CDR3 protein: CASSSDSYEQYF

D gene: .
V gene: TRBV7-9
CDR3 length: 14
J gene: TRBJ1-4
CDR3 protein: CASSPRGGPEKLFF

D gene: .
V gene: TRBV28
CDR3 length: 13
J gene: TRBJ1-1
CDR3 protein: CASSLMGGTEAFF

D gene: TRBD1
V gene: TRBV28
CDR3 length: 16
J gene: TRBJ2-7
CDR3 protein: CASSMPWTGRDNEQYF

D gene: .
V gene: TRBV10-3
CDR3 length: 14
J gene: TRBJ1-1
CDR3 protein: CAISDWGDNTEAFF

D gene: TRBD1
V gene: TRBV3-1/TRBV3-2
CDR3 length: 16
J gene: TRBJ2-7
CDR3 protein: CASSQGPGQGNHEQYF

D gene: TRBD1
V gene: TRBV19
CDR3 length: 14
J gene: TRBJ1-1
CDR3 protein: CASSIGGGISEAFF

D gene: TRBD1
V gene: TRBV20-1
CDR3 length: 17
J gene: TRBJ1-5
CDR3 protein: CSASDARGQRNNQPQHF

D gene: .
V gene: TRBV5-1
CDR3 length: 14
J gene: TRBJ2-7
CDR3 protein: CASSLDTLRDEQYF

D gene: TRBD2
V gene: TRBV10-3
CDR3 length: 16
J gene: TRBJ2-1
CDR3 protein: CAISDGTSGNYNEQFF

D gene: .
V gene: TRBV9
CDR3 length: 17
J gene: TRBJ1-6
CDR3 protein: CASSDTGSGSYNSPLHF

D gene: .
V gene: TRBV6-5
CDR3 length: 15
J gene: TRBJ2-7
CDR3 protein: CASSPWGRGSYEQYF

D gene: .
V gene: TRBV4-3
CDR3 length: 19
J gene: TRBJ2-6
CDR3 protein: CASSQDPVSGHSGANVLTF